The T cell receptor (beta chain) under discussion was sequenced for a study of molecular identifiers for immune sequencing clone quantification. Study results and limitations: Highly expanded clone sizes could be underestimated by identical TCR molecules that share a barcode. Clonotypes surpassing 20 RNA copies contained over 98% of effector molecules, versus under 1% in naive cells.

J gave up 0 bases and V 1 base, and 14 bases lay outside the gene matches. The CDR3 runs to 19 residues. Per germline, CDR1 SQVTM and CDR2 ANQGSEA. This clonotype was recorded many times. The antigen is not known. Each CDR3 protein is one row after TCRdb ran MiXCR on the PCR reads. This sample has around 43,000 distinct CDR3 sequences, with 15% to 20% found just once. The source of this sequence is a human donor in good health. Some libraries in this study had Jurkat cell RNA spiked in. The sample comprised naive CD8+ T cells from blood, with Jurkat cell RNA spiked in. Noted subset: FACS-sorted CD8+CD4-CCR7+CD45RA+ naive T cells. V and J are TRBV29-1 and TRBJ2-1; 8 bases map to TRBD2. The chain's CDR3 is CSVEGRVGRAPSSYNEQFF. In DNA, the CDR3 is TGCAGCGTTGAAGGCCGCGTCGGGAGGGCCCCAAGCTCCTACAATGAGCAGTTCTTC.